This T cell receptor (beta chain) was recorded in a study of T-cell memory formation after mild COVID-19. Study-level results: SARS-CoV-2 specificity was not confirmed for second-wave clones peaking on day 37. There were some responding clones in pre-infection memory, which suggested that cross-reactive memory had joined.

TCRalpha and TCRbeta libraries used 5'RACE with constant-segment primers and UMIs. TCRdb passed the 5' RACE reads through MiXCR, listing each CDR3 protein once. This table has approximately 290,000 distinct CDR3 sequences, 8% to 10% appearing once. Remarks on this clonotype: Its antigen is not identified.

From germline, CDR1 is LNHDA and CDR2 SQIVND (reference sequence). The J segment lost 5 bases and the V segment lost 6 bases, leaving 4 bases of the junction unmatched. CDR3 length: 14 amino acids. The clonotype originates from a man aged 18 to 35 who had mild COVID-19 (a few samples of this study predate the infection). Cell type and time point are not known. Specimen: PBMCs or a T cell subset sorted from them (not recorded which). V gene TRBV19 combines with J gene TRBJ2-5; 12 bases map to TRBD2. The CDR3 sequence: CASRWTSGAETQYF. CDR3 nucleotide sequence: TGTGCCAGTAGATGGACTAGCGGGGCGGAGACCCAGTACTTC.